This entry lists 28 T cell receptor beta chains sequenced from one sample in a study of CXCR3-negative and CXCR3-positive naive CD8 T cells. The study made its TRB cDNA libraries by 5' RACE, adding UMI labels. TCRdb reworked the 5' RACE reads into one entry per CDR3 protein, no DNA. The sample table includes under 65,000 distinct CDR3 sequences. Sequenced: memory CD8+ T cells from blood. These receptors were taken from a human donor in good health. Some clones in this sample may be carry-over from other donors' samples.

CDR3: CASSYSPPVGTEAFF. V usage is TRBV6-5 and J usage is TRBJ1-1; TCRdb's D call of TRBD1 is untestable without DNA. The germline V gene has CDR1 MNHEY and CDR2 SVGAGI. The CDR3 is made up of 15 amino acids.

V gene TRBV2 combines with J gene TRBJ2-1. Germline values: CDR1 SNHLY, CDR2 FYNNEI. This CDR3 contains 14 residues. The CDR3 sequence: CASSGQPTYNEQFF. Supplemented by reference TRBV2 and TRBJ2-1, the full variable domain reads EPEVTQTPSHQVTQMGQEVILRCVPISNHLYFYWYRQILGQKVEFLVSFYNNEISEKSEIFDDQFSVERPDGSNFTLKIRSTKLEDSAMYFCASSGQPTYNEQFFGPGTRLTVL.

The chain links TRBV5-1 to TRBJ2-7; TCRdb's assignment of TRBD1 cannot be checked, as there is no DNA. Germline values: CDR1 SGHRS, CDR2 YFSETQ. This CDR3 region has 15 residues. The CDR3: CASSTPGQGIYEQYF.

The chain links TRBV29-1 to TRBJ2-1; TCRdb picks TRBD2, but there is no DNA to check that call. The germline V gene encodes CDR1 SQVTM and CDR2 ANQGSEA. The CDR3 contains 15 residues. The CDR3 here is CSVDFGTSVLNEQFF.

The V call is TRBV20-1, the J call TRBJ2-6; there is no DNA to check the TCRdb D call of TRBD2. Germline V gene sequence: CDR1 DFQATT, CDR2 SNEGSKA (reference sequence). The CDR3 is 19 residues long. The CDR3 here is CSATLGLAGSSSGANVLTF.

The chain links TRBV7-3 to TRBJ1-1. The CDR3 covers 15 residues. CDR1 and CDR2 from the germline V gene are SGHTA and FQGTGA. CDR3 loop: CASSLRDGLNTEAFF.

CDR3 residues: CASSPFGGDTEAFF. V and J are TRBV4-1 and TRBJ1-1. Per germline, CDR1 MGHRA and CDR2 YSYEKL. This CDR3 has 14 residues.

The chain recombines TRBV29-1 with TRBJ2-3; the D gene TCRdb calls, TRBD1, cannot be checked with no DNA. Germline V lookup: CDR1 SQVTM, CDR2 ANQGSEA. The CDR3 has 19 amino acids. The CDR3 is CSVVFLVGLGTGATDTQYF.

The chain employs TRBV20-1 and TRBJ2-3; checking the TCRdb D call of TRBD2 is not possible without DNA. This CDR3 has 16 residues. CDR1 DFQATT and CDR2 SNEGSKA come from the germline V gene (reference sequence). The CDR3 spells CRAPKPSGGRTDTQYF.

The V call is TRBV29-1, the J call TRBJ1-3. The CDR3 extends over 11 amino acids. The germline gives CDR1 SQVTM, CDR2 ANQGSEA. The CDR3 loop reads CSTDSGNTIYF. The full variable domain, with the rest looked up from reference TRBV29-1 and TRBJ1-3, is SAVISQKPSRDICQRGTSLTIQCQVDSQVTMMFWYRQQPGQSLTLIATANQGSEATYESGFVIDKFPISRPNLTFSTLTVSNMSPEDSSIYLCSTDSGNTIYFGEGSWLTVV.

V is TRBV7-9 and J is TRBJ2-3; the D call of TRBD2 rests on TCRdb alone, since no DNA is present to check it. The germline CDR1 and CDR2 sequences are SEHNR and FQNEAQ (reference sequence). This CDR3 has 20 amino acids. The CDR3 here is CASSFCPGTSGGICTDTQYF.

This chain connects TRBV7-9 to TRBJ2-7; TCRdb's assignment of TRBD1 cannot be checked, as there is no DNA. Germline loops: CDR1 SEHNR, CDR2 FQNEAQ (reference sequence). The CDR3 has 14 residues. The CDR3 protein is CASSFRTGGDEQYF. The variable domain in full, completed from reference TRBV7-9 and TRBJ2-7, reads DTGVSQNPRHKITKRGQNVTFRCDPISEHNRLYWYRQTLGQGPEFLTYFQNEAQLEKSRLLSDRFSAERPKGSFSTLEIQRTEQGDSAMYLCASSFRTGGDEQYFGPGTRLTVT.

This chain connects TRBV7-9 to TRBJ1-2. Germline V CDR1 and CDR2: SEHNR, FQNEAQ (reference sequence). This CDR3 is built from 14 residues. The CDR3 sequence is CASSLVGGDDGYTF.

The V call is TRBV7-9, the J call TRBJ1-1; TCRdb returns TRBD1, unconfirmable since there is no DNA. CDR3 length: 12 amino acids. CDR1 SEHNR and CDR2 FQNEAQ come from the germline V gene (reference sequence). CDR3 residues: CASSPGGVEAFF.

The chain carries TRBV7-8 and TRBJ1-6. The germline CDR1 and CDR2 sequences are SGHVS and FQNEAQ. The CDR3 length is 17 residues. The CDR3 loop is CASSPDGQSSYNSPLHF.

CDR3 residues: CASSERGAGKLFF. The V and J genes are TRBV4-1 and TRBJ1-4. CDR1 is MGHRA, CDR2 YSYEKL, per germline. There are 13 residues in the CDR3.

This chain uses TRBV3-1 with TRBJ1-2; checking the TCRdb D call of TRBD1 is not possible without DNA. CDR1 LGHDT and CDR2 YNNKEL come from the germline V gene (reference sequence). The CDR3 is made up of 15 amino acids. The CDR3: CASSPPGDGSYGYTF.

This rearrangement joins TRBV20-1 to TRBJ2-1; TCRdb proposes TRBD2, but this gene call is untestable without DNA. Germline values: CDR1 DFQATT, CDR2 SNEGSKA (reference sequence). The CDR3 totals 14 residues. The CDR3 loop is CSAASGGGFNEQFF.

The chain recombines TRBV5-1 with TRBJ2-6. This CDR3 has 13 amino acids. CDR1 is SGHRS and CDR2 is YFSETQ in the germline V gene. The CDR3: CASSLSGANVLTF.

The chain is built from TRBV27 and TRBJ1-6. The CDR3 contains 15 residues. Germline CDR1 is MNHEY and CDR2 is SMNVEV (reference sequence). CDR3 in amino acids: CASSLGSAYNSPLHF.

This chain joins TRBV10-3 and TRBJ1-1. The CDR3 contains 14 residues. Per germline, CDR1 ENHRY and CDR2 SYGVKD. CDR3 in amino acids: CAISDLIPNTEAFF.

The chain has TRBV29-1 and TRBJ1-1; TCRdb indicates TRBD1, and absent DNA this call remains unverified. The CDR3 spans 17 residues. Germline V lookup: CDR1 SQVTM, CDR2 ANQGSEA. The CDR3: CSAQTNVGFGQNTEAFF.

V usage is TRBV6-4 and J usage is TRBJ2-6. Germline V gene sequence: CDR1 MRHNA, CDR2 SNTAGT. This CDR3 spans 14 amino acids. CDR3 residues: CASSNFSGANVLTF.

The V and J genes are TRBV23-1 and TRBJ1-6. TRBV23-1 is treated as an ORF (open reading frame) with a function not yet certain. The length of the CDR3 is 17 residues. CDR3 loop: CASSQSQGVAYNSPLHF.

This clonotype is identified as medium-sized (0.01 to 0.1%) from frequency. The chain links TRBV29-1 to TRBJ2-5; TCRdb gives TRBD1 as the D gene, but with no DNA this cannot be confirmed. The CDR3 spans 17 residues. Germline lookup yields CDR1 SQVTM and CDR2 ANQGSEA. This CDR3 is CSVEAGQGLTLQETQYF.

The chain has TRBV11-3 and TRBJ2-7; TCRdb returns TRBD1, unconfirmable since there is no DNA. Germline lookup yields CDR1 SGHNT and CDR2 YENEEA. CDR3 length: 15 residues. The CDR3 sequence: CASRGRGSYSYEQYF. The entire variable domain, with the rest obtained from reference TRBV11-3 and TRBJ2-7, is as follows: EAGVVQSPRYKIIEKKQPVAFWCNPISGHNTLYWYLQNLGQGPELLIRYENEEAVDDSQLPKDRFSAERLKGVDSTLKIQPAELGDSAVYLCASRGRGSYSYEQYFGPGTRLTVT.

The chain combines TRBV7-9 with TRBJ2-1; the TCRdb call, TRBD2, lacks DNA for checking. The CDR3 is 15 residues long. Germline CDR1 reads SEHNR; CDR2 reads FQNEAQ (reference sequence). CDR3 residues: CASSPPRGVDHVQFF. Drawing the rest from reference TRBV7-9 and TRBJ2-1, the complete variable domain is DTGVSQNPRHKITKRGQNVTFRCDPISEHNRLYWYRQTLGQGPEFLTYFQNEAQLEKSRLLSDRFSAERPKGSFSTLEIQRTEQGDSAMYLCASSPPRGVDHVQFFGPGTRLTVL.

The chain couples TRBV5-1 to TRBJ2-7; TCRdb proposes TRBD1, but this gene call is untestable without DNA. The germline CDR1 and CDR2 sequences are SGHRS and YFSETQ. CDR3 length: 17 residues. CDR3 loop: CASSLVLRGPSSYEQYF.